The subject of this entry is one T cell receptor beta chain. This specimen comes from a study of blood T cell repertoires in COVID-19. Across the whole study: From the United States, Italy and Spain came samples of acute and convalescent COVID-19. PBMCs, B-cell-depleted T cells, or T cells provided the cDNA or gDNA that made up the material.

The CDR3 covers 14 residues. Germline CDR1 reads MNHEY; CDR2 reads SVGAGI. Unmatched junction bases numbered 9, after V lost 10 bases and J lost 3 bases. In the source study's methods: The authors estimated nucleated cell counts from reference gene primer amplification. The protocol was immunoSEQ multiplex PCR, while the TCRdb copy is restricted to in-frame clones and leaves out a portion. V, J and clone size reflect that table, while D and trimming were determined from the DNA. The repertoire has approximately 140,000 clones, 88% of them found once; the top ten carry about 10%. The sample was peripheral blood. The V call is TRBV6-5, the J call TRBJ2-7; 10 bases match TRBD2. The sequence came from a man between 50 and 59 years old with active or convalescent COVID-19. The chain's CDR3 is CATRRLAGHYEQYF. The CDR3 nucleotides are TGTGCCACCCGCCGACTAGCGGGCCACTACGAGCAGTACTTC.